Shown below are 10 T cell receptor beta chains from a single sample sequenced in a study of graft-versus-host responses after intestinal transplantation (dated by TCRdb to the early 2020s). The library was made by the immunoSEQ multiplex PCR assay. This is the immuneACCESS table as TCRdb keeps it, with only in-frame sequences that have V and J called. A part of the clones is gone; compared with another copy, unresolved V genes explain less than half, and the rest is unexplained. The sample yields 85,000 to 100,000 clones; just under 95% were counted once. About 0.072% of the sample is in the top ten clones. The intended sense of this specimen's time point label: cells obtained before transplantation from donor or recipient. Their antigens remain unidentified. Specimen: unstimulated CD8+ T cells sorted from spleen or lymph node cells, collected before transplant. The receptors derive from a human donor who was the organ donor for an intestinal transplant.

The chain carries TRBV28 and TRBJ1-1; TRBD1 might be the D (6 bases). Germline loops: CDR1 MDHEN, CDR2 SYDVKM. V was pared by 7 bases and J by 0 bases, with 21 bases between. CDR3 length: 17 amino acids. This CDR3 is CASIPPWDKKVNTEAFF. Written as DNA, the CDR3 is TGTGCCAGCATCCCCCCCTGGGACAAGAAAGTGAACACTGAAGCTTTCTTT.

The V gene is TRBV7-2, the J gene TRBJ2-1; 13 bases are a match to TRBD2. V was pared by 4 bases and J by 4 bases, with 7 bases of the junction left unmatched. The CDR3 is made up of 17 amino acids. Germline V lookup: CDR1 SGHTA, CDR2 FQGNSA. The chain's CDR3 is CASSSRTSGSFYNEQFF. The CDR3 DNA sequence: TGTGCCAGCAGCTCACGGACTAGCGGGAGTTTTTACAATGAGCAGTTCTTC.

The chain links TRBV4-2 to TRBJ1-1; 9 bases are shared with TRBD1. J lost 4 bases, V lost 3 bases, and 3 bases had no gene match. Germline-derived CDR1 and CDR2 are LGHNA and YNFKEQ. The CDR3 runs 14 residues. This CDR3 reads CASSHKQGATEAFF. In DNA form, the CDR3 reads TGTGCCAGCAGCCATAAACAGGGGGCCACTGAAGCTTTCTTT.

This chain uses TRBV6-1 with TRBJ1-6; 7 bases align to TRBD1. V shed 10 bases, J shed 6 bases, and the junction held 9 bases outside the gene matches. The CDR3 contains 14 residues. Germline loops: CDR1 MNHNS, CDR2 SASEGT. In DNA form, the CDR3 reads TGTGCCATCACGGAACCAGGGGGTAATTCACCCCTCCACTTT. It translates to CAITEPGGNSPLHF.

The chain couples TRBV9 to TRBJ2-1; 11 bases match TRBD2. This CDR3 contains 15 residues. Trimming at V came to 4 bases and at J to 6 bases, leaving 6 bases not matched to a gene. Looked up from germline, CDR1 is SGDLS and CDR2 is YYNGEE. The CDR3 region is CASSPLTSGINEQFF. CDR3 coding DNA: TGTGCCAGCAGCCCTCTGACTAGCGGGATCAATGAGCAGTTCTTC.

The V call is TRBV5-4, the J call TRBJ2-3; possibly TRBD2 for D (5 bases). Trimming removed 3 bases at V and 0 bases at J, with 11 bases between. Germline V gene data show CDR1 as SGHNT and CDR2 as YYREEE (reference sequence). The CDR3 extends over 15 amino acids. The CDR3 protein is CASSYGGGSTDTQYF. CDR3 in DNA: TGTGCCAGCAGCTATGGAGGCGGCAGCACAGATACGCAGTATTTT. Using reference TRBV5-4 and TRBJ2-3 for the parts outside the CDR3, the full variable domain is ETGVTQSPTHLIKTRGQQVTLRCSSQSGHNTVSWYQQALGQGPQFIFQYYREEENGRGNFPPRFSGLQFPNYSSELNVNALELDDSALYLCASSYGGGSTDTQYFGPGTRLTVL.

The chain uses TRBV5-4 and TRBJ2-1, with D unresolved. CDR1 and CDR2 (germline): SGHNT, YYREEE (reference sequence). This CDR3 is built from 14 residues. Trimming removed 3 bases from V and 8 bases from J, with 15 bases in between. DNA for the CDR3: TGTGCCAGCAGCTCCCTGGTGAGCACGGATGAGCAGTTCTTC. Residues: CASSSLVSTDEQFF.

V gene TRBV5-4 combines with J gene TRBJ2-7; TRBD1 matches 7 bases. Germline-derived CDR1 and CDR2 are SGHNT and YYREEE (reference sequence). The CDR3 consists of 13 residues. V lost 3 bases to trimming and J lost 0 bases; unmatched junction nucleotides: 0. This CDR3 reads CASSWDSSYEQYF. For the CDR3, the DNA is TGTGCCAGCAGCTGGGACAGCTCCTACGAGCAGTACTTC.

The CDR3, as DNA: TGTGCCAGCAGTGAATATATCGGATGGGCCAACCAAGAGACCCAGTACTTC. Translation: CASSEYIGWANQETQYF. The chain is built from TRBV25-1 and TRBJ2-5, with D uncertain. The CDR3 has 17 residues. V lost 0 bases and J lost 0, with 14 bases in between. The V gene's germline CDR1 is MGHDK and CDR2 SYGVNS. Using reference TRBV25-1 and TRBJ2-5 for the parts outside the CDR3, the full variable domain is EADIYQTPRYLVIGTGKKITLECSQTMGHDKMYWYQQDPGMELHLIHYSYGVNSTEKGDLSSESTVSRIRTEHFPLTLESARPSHTSQYLCASSEYIGWANQETQYFGPGTRLLVL.

The V gene is TRBV28, the J gene TRBJ2-7, with 13 bases lining up with TRBD2. Germline V gene data show CDR1 as MDHEN and CDR2 as SYDVKM. J gave up 4 bases and V 3 bases, and 21 bases lay outside the gene matches. CDR3 length: 21 amino acids. As DNA, the CDR3 is TGTGCCAGCAGTTTTCGGACAGGGGAAGGACTAGCGGGAGAATCAAGGTACGAGCAGTACTTC. Translating gives CASSFRTGEGLAGESRYEQYF.